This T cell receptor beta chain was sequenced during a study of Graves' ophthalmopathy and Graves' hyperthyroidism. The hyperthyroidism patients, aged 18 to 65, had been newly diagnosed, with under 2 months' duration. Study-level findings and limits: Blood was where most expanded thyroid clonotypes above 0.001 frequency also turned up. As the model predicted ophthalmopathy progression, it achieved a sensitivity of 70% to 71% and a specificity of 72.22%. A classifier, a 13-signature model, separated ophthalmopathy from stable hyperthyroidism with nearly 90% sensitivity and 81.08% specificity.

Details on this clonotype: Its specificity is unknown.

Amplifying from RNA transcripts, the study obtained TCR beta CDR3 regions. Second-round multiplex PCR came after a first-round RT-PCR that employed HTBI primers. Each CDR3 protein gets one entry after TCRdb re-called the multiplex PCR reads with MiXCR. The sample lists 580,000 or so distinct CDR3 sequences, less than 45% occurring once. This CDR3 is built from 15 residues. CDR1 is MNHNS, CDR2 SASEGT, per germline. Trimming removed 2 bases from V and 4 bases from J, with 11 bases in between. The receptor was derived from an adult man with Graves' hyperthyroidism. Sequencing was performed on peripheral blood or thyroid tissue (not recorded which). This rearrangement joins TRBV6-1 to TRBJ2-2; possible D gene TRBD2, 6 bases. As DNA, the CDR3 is TGTGCCAGCAGTGAACTAGCGAGCAGCACCGGGGAGCTGTTTTTT. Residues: CASSELASSTGELFF.